This T cell receptor (beta chain) is from a study of blood T cells in healthy people across ages. Study results and limitations: The diversity estimates, figures obtained from one million T cells, were considered underestimates.

Sample-barcoded 5' priming and a J-beta primer mix drove a second PCR of 7 to 11 cycles. TCRdb fed the 5' RACE reads into MiXCR, producing one record per CDR3 protein. The sample lists 650,000 to 950,000 distinct CDR3 sequences; roughly 44% were seen once. This clonotype was observed a handful of times. Its antigen is unknown. Germline V gives CDR1 SGHDN, CDR2 FVKESK. The ends were cut back, 4 bases at V and 0 bases at J, with 16 bases in the middle. The CDR3 has 16 residues. The V call is TRBV14, the J call TRBJ2-7, with a tentative D call TRBD1 (6 bases). The sequence was obtained from a man in his fifties or sixties in good health. Sequences were obtained from blood. CDR3 sequence (DNA): TGTGCCAGCAGCCGGGTCGGACAGCTGAGCTCCTACGAGCAGTACTTC. Amino acids: CASSRVGQLSSYEQYF.